Listed below are T cell receptor beta chains from one sample, sequenced in a study of CXCR3-negative and CXCR3-positive naive CD8 T cells. TCRdb re-analyzed the 5' RACE reads; it lists each CDR3 protein once, without DNA. The data show roughly 110,000 distinct CDR3 sequences, and the top ten clones hold more than 0.3%. What was sequenced was naive CXCR3+ CD8+ T cells from blood. The receptors stem from a human donor in good health. Some clones in this sample may be carry-over from other donors' samples. Each CDR3 is given with its conserved first and last residue.

CDR3aa	v_gene	j_gene
CASSHPVDGSAYSGNTIYF	TRBV7-9	TRBJ1-3
CASSSLIGGYEQYF	TRBV7-2	TRBJ2-7
CASSYFLTSESYEQYF	TRBV6-2/TRBV6-3	TRBJ2-7
CSVNSGQGGTSTF	TRBV29-1	TRBJ1-2
CASSPGRYEQYF	TRBV12-3/TRBV12-4	TRBJ2-7
CASRDYRAEELFF	TRBV10-2	TRBJ2-2
CASSPGHDNEQFF	TRBV25-1	TRBJ2-1
CASSLVGVPYEQYF	TRBV7-6	TRBJ2-7
CASRGLAGVEQYF	TRBV11-2	TRBJ2-7
CSVENSGYEQYF	TRBV29-1	TRBJ2-7
CASSLGFNTGELFF	TRBV14	TRBJ2-2
CASTLLTGLNTEAFF	TRBV6-5	TRBJ1-1
CASSLPGQGDEQYF	TRBV28	TRBJ2-7
CSVFRYSDRIYNEQFF	TRBV29-1	TRBJ2-1
CASSQDFSMTDTQYF	TRBV3-1	TRBJ2-3
CASSQGVHLRNTEAFF	TRBV4-3	TRBJ1-1
CASSHPELNTEAFF	TRBV7-9	TRBJ1-1
CASSLGVAGAVLLF	TRBV7-8	TRBJ2-1
CSARGLSSYNEQFF	TRBV20-1	TRBJ2-1
CATSRVWESGEQYF	TRBV15	TRBJ2-7
CSARDRTVGTGELFF	TRBV20-1	TRBJ2-2
CASSQDLNRLYEQYF	TRBV4-3	TRBJ2-7
CASSFGESSYNEQFF	TRBV7-9	TRBJ2-1
CASSTTSGSSYEQYF	TRBV4-2	TRBJ2-7
CASSPRTSGGEFTDTQYF	TRBV7-8	TRBJ2-3
CASSWGHYPPYEQYF	TRBV7-3	TRBJ2-7
CASSRGGGGVNTEAFF	TRBV7-9	TRBJ1-1
CSVEYGLNTEAFF	TRBV29-1	TRBJ1-1
CAISEVEITDTQYF	TRBV10-3	TRBJ2-3
CASRAGGSGDEQFF	TRBV28	TRBJ2-1
CASSLLPTNSPLHF	TRBV7-2	TRBJ1-6
CASSYSFGGETTYEQYF	TRBV6-5	TRBJ2-7
CASSPLGQEPSNEQFF	TRBV7-6	TRBJ2-1
CARHRQGGFVLAKNIQYF	TRBV14	TRBJ2-4
CASSYSGGEAFF	TRBV6-6	TRBJ1-1
CSVEGLAEEIQYF	TRBV29-1	TRBJ2-5
CASSLQTQRPFEAFF	TRBV28	TRBJ1-1
CASREPRLGQGSEAFF	TRBV2	TRBJ1-1
CASSLVAGGRYEQYF	TRBV5-4	TRBJ2-7
CASSLAQRGPTYEQYF	TRBV5-1	TRBJ2-7
CASSTQGGDGYTF	TRBV21-1	TRBJ1-2
CASSKAGEQLYGYTF	TRBV19	TRBJ1-2
CSSGVAGEADTQYF	TRBV29-1	TRBJ2-3